This T cell receptor (beta chain) was recovered during a study of graft-versus-host responses after intestinal transplantation. Study-wide background: Grafts were multivisceral, liver-intestinal, or isolated intestinal. Recipients uniformly received anti-thymocyte globulin induction, followed by tacrolimus and steroids for 3 to 4 years. Study-level results: Some patients had graft-donor T cell macrochimerism. In their allografts, the ratios of graft-versus-host to host-versus-graft T cell clones were high.

Sequenced by immunoSEQ multiplex PCR; TCRdb stores in-frame clones only, minus some. The table records around 25,000 clones, approximately 94% of them present only once. There are 14 residues in the CDR3. Germline-derived CDR1 and CDR2 are LGHNA and YNFKEQ. Germline trimming cut 4 bases from V and 3 bases from J; bases unmatched to any gene: 4. As for this clone: Its antigen is still unknown.

The source was PBMCs, collected 156 days after intestinal transplant. This sequence originates from a human patient who received an intestinal transplant, so some T cells may come from the graft donor. The genes are TRBV4-2 and TRBJ2-7; 9 bases fit TRBD1. CDR3 protein: CASSPGTGNYEQYF. The CDR3 bases are TGTGCCAGCAGCCCGGGGACAGGGAACTACGAGCAGTACTTC.